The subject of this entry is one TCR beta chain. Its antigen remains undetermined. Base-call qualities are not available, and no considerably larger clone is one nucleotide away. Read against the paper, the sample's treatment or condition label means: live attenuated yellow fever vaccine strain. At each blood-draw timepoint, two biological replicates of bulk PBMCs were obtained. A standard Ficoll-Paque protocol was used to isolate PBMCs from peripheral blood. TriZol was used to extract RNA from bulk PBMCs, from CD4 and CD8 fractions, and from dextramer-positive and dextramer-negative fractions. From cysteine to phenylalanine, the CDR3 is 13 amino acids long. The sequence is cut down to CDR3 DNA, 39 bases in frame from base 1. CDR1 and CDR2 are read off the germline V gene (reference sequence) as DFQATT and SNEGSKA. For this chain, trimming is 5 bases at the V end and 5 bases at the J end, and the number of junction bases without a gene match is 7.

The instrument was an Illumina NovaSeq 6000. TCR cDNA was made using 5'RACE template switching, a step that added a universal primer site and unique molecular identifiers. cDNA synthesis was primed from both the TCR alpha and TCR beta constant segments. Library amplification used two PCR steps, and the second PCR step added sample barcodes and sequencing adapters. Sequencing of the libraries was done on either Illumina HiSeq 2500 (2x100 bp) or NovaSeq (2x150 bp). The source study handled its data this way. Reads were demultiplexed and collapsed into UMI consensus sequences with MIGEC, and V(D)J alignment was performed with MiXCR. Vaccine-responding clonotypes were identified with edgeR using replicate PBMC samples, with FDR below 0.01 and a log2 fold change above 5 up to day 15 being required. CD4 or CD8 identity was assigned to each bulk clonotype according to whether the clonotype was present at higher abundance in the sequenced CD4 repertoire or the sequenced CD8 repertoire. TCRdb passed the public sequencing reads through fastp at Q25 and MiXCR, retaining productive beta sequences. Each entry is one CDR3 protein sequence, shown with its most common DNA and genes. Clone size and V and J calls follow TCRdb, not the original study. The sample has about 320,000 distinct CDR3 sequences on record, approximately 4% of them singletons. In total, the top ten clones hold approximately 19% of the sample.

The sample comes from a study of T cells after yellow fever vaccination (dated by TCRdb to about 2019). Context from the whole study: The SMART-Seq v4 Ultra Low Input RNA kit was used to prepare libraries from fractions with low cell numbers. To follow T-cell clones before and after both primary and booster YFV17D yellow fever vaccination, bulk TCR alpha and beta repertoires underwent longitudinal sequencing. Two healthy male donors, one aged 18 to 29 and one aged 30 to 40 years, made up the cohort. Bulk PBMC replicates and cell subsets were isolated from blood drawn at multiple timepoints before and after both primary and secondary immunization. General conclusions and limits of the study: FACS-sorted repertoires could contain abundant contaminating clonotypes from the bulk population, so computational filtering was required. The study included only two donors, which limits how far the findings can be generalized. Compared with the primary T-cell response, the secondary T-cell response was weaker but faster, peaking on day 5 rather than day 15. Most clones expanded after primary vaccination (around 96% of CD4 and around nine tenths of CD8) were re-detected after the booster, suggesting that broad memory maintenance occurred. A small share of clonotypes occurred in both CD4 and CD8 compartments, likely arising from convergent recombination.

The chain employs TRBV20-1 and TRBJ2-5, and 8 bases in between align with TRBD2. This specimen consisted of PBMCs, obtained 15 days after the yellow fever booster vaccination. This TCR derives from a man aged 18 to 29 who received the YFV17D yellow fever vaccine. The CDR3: CSAHGGAGETQYF. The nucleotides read TGCAGTGCTCACGGGGGGGCCGGGGAGACCCAGTACTTC.